These 18 T cell receptor beta chains came from one sample sequenced in a study of blood T cell repertoires in COVID-19. Sequencing was performed with immunoSEQ multiplex PCR; in TCRdb, only in-frame clones are kept and a portion is missing. The sample carries approximately 150,000 clones, roughly nine tenths recorded once. The sample comprised peripheral blood. The source is a man aged 55 to 70 with active or convalescent COVID-19.

This chain connects TRBV19 to TRBJ1-4, with a weak D call TRBD1 (6 bases). V was clipped by 4 bases and J by 5 bases, with 8 bases between them. The CDR3 runs to 13 residues. Germline CDR1 and CDR2: LNHDA and SQIVND (reference sequence). The CDR3 DNA reads TGTGCCAGTAGTACACAGGGAAATGAAAAACTGTTTTTT. Protein: CASSTQGNEKLFF.

CDR3 amino acids: CASTLSGRAGEFQETQYF. Written as DNA, the CDR3 is TGTGCCAGTACCCTCTCGGGGCGGGCGGGGGAGTTCCAAGAGACCCAGTACTTC. This chain links TRBV19 with TRBJ2-5, with 7 bases matching TRBD2. V lost 7 bases and J lost 1; bases outside the gene matches: 18. Germline lookup yields CDR1 LNHDA and CDR2 SQIVND (reference sequence). The CDR3 is made up of 18 amino acids.

This clone was found a few times. The genes are TRBV28 and TRBJ1-5, with 7 bases lining up with TRBD1. This CDR3 comprises 16 residues. Germline V CDR1 and CDR2: MDHEN, SYDVKM. V lost 3 bases to trimming and J lost 2 bases; unmatched junction nucleotides: 7. The CDR3 DNA is TGTGCCAGCAGTTTGGGAACAGGGGCGGGCAATCAGCCCCAGCATTTT. It specifies CASSLGTGAGNQPQHF.

This sequence joins TRBV2 and TRBJ1-1; D is undetermined. CDR1 and CDR2 from the germline V gene are SNHLY and FYNNEI. The V and J ends lost 4 bases and 7 bases respectively, with 7 bases between them. The CDR3 consists of 11 residues. The CDR3 spells CASSGQVEAFF. CDR3 DNA: TGTGCCAGCAGTGGGCAGGTTGAAGCTTTCTTT. Full variable domain (remainder filled in from reference TRBV2 and TRBJ1-1): EPEVTQTPSHQVTQMGQEVILRCVPISNHLYFYWYRQILGQKVEFLVSFYNNEISEKSEIFDDQFSVERPDGSNFTLKIRSTKLEDSAMYFCASSGQVEAFFGQGTRLTVV.

The rearrangement links TRBV2 to TRBJ2-5; 8 positions match TRBD1. This CDR3 has 14 amino acids. CDR1 and CDR2 (germline): SNHLY, FYNNEI. After removal of 7 bases from V and 7 bases from J, the junction contained 11 bases not matched to a gene. The CDR3 nucleotides read TGTGCCAGCACCCCAGCGGACAGGGTGGGGACCCAGTACTTC. As protein: CASTPADRVGTQYF.

V usage is TRBV6-5 and J usage is TRBJ1-1; D remains ambiguous. This CDR3 comprises 15 residues. CDR1 MNHEY and CDR2 SVGAGI come from the germline V gene. V was cut by 2 bases and J by 0 bases, with 10 bases left in between. CDR3 in amino acids: CASSYEGTVNTEAFF. CDR3 sequence (DNA): TGTGCCAGCAGTTACGAGGGTACCGTGAACACTGAAGCTTTCTTT.

The rearrangement uses TRBV7-2 and TRBJ2-1; 11 bases fit TRBD2. This CDR3 region has 18 residues. V shed 2 bases, J shed 6 bases, and the junction held 12 bases outside the gene matches. The germline V gene encodes CDR1 SGHTA and CDR2 FQGNSA. CDR3 protein: CASSLLGLAASGPNEQFF. CDR3 in DNA: TGTGCCAGCAGCTTATTGGGACTAGCGGCCAGCGGTCCCAATGAGCAGTTCTTC.

The V call is TRBV7-9, the J call TRBJ1-5; D is possibly TRBD1 (5 bases). CDR3 length: 15 amino acids. V was cut by 2 bases and J by 7 bases, with 15 bases left in between. Germline-derived CDR1 and CDR2 are SEHNR and FQNEAQ (reference sequence). CDR3 residues: CASSLSRGEGQPQHF. Here the CDR3 DNA reads TGTGCCAGCAGCTTATCTCGAGGGGAGGGACAGCCCCAGCATTTT.

The chain employs TRBV27 and TRBJ2-2; 7 nucleotides agree with TRBD2. This CDR3 has 14 amino acids. Germline V CDR1 and CDR2: MNHEY, SMNVEV (reference sequence). V gave up 3 bases and J gave up 7 bases; unmatched junction bases: 5. The CDR3 DNA reads as TGTGCCAGCAGTTTGGCGGGGGATCACGGGGAGCTGTTTTTT. Its protein product is CASSLAGDHGELFF.

The chain couples TRBV3-1 (or the pseudogene TRBV3-2) to TRBJ1-2; 8 bases fit TRBD1. Germline V gene data show CDR1 as LGHDT and CDR2 as YNNKEL (reference sequence). The CDR3 extends over 15 amino acids. The ends lost 4 bases at V and 3 bases at J; junction bases unmatched: 7. CDR3 loop: CASSPSDREYYGYTF. Written as DNA, the CDR3 is TGTGCCAGCAGCCCTTCGGACAGGGAGTACTATGGCTACACCTTC.

This chain joins TRBV6-5 and TRBJ2-7; 8 bases map to TRBD2. The length of the CDR3 is 15 residues. V was clipped by 0 bases and J by 6 bases; unmatched bases: 7. Germline loops: CDR1 MNHEY, CDR2 SVGAGI. CDR3 residues: CASSYSFSGGGEQYF. The CDR3 DNA sequence: TGTGCCAGCAGTTACTCTTTCTCGGGAGGGGGCGAGCAGTACTTC.

This clone was observed a handful of times. The rearrangement links TRBV4-1 to TRBJ2-1; a possible D gene is TRBD2 (5 bases). This CDR3 region has 16 residues. V was pared by 0 bases and J by 4 bases, with 13 bases between. In germline, CDR1 is MGHRA, CDR2 YSYEKL. CDR3 region: CASSQDSDPAYNEQFF. The CDR3 region has the DNA TGCGCCAGCAGCCAAGATAGCGACCCGGCTTACAATGAGCAGTTCTTC.

The V gene is TRBV19, the J gene TRBJ2-7, with 7 nucleotides matching TRBD1. The CDR3 length is 14 residues. V was clipped by 5 bases and J by 6 bases; unmatched bases: 10. CDR1 is LNHDA and CDR2 is SQIVND in the germline V gene (reference sequence). The CDR3: CASSPDRALGEQYF. The CDR3 bases are TGTGCCAGTAGTCCTGACAGGGCGCTAGGCGAGCAGTACTTC. Complete variable domain (other parts from reference TRBV19 and TRBJ2-7): DGGITQSPKYLFRKEGQNVTLSCEQNLNHDAMYWYRQDPGQGLRLIYYSQIVNDFQKGDIAEGYSVSREKKESFPLTVTSAQKNPTAFYLCASSPDRALGEQYFGPGTRLTVT.

The V and J genes are TRBV5-1 and TRBJ1-1, with unresolved D. The length of the CDR3 is 14 residues. The V and J ends lost 4 bases and 7 bases respectively, with 17 bases between them. Per the germline V gene, CDR1 is SGHRS and CDR2 is YFSETQ. CDR3: CASSNYAGSDEAFF. The DNA for the CDR3 is TGCGCCAGCAGCAACTACGCGGGGAGTGATGAAGCTTTCTTT.

The chain links TRBV18 to TRBJ1-1, with TRBD1 matching over 9 bases. Per germline, CDR1 KGHSH and CDR2 LQKENI. This CDR3 is 16 amino acids long. V was pared by 0 bases and J by 11 bases, with 13 bases of the junction left unmatched. CDR3 sequence: CASSPPGTGGIKFAFF. In nucleotides, the CDR3 is TGTGCCAGCTCACCACCGGGTACAGGGGGCATTAAGTTTGCTTTCTTT.

This sequence joins TRBV2 and TRBJ2-3, with 9 bases aligning to TRBD1. The CDR3 loop spans 14 amino acids. Looked up from germline, CDR1 is SNHLY and CDR2 is FYNNEI. Trimming took 5 bases from V and 5 from J; bases not matched to a gene: 5. The CDR3 loop reads CASSRDRVGDTQYF. CDR3 sequence (DNA): TGTGCCAGCAGTCGGGACAGGGTAGGAGATACGCAGTATTTT.

The count of this clone is one. This CDR3 is CASSLFGGRLPYEQYF. The CDR3 bases are TGTGCCAGCAGTTTATTTGGCGGGAGGCTCCCCTACGAGCAGTACTTC. The genes are TRBV27 and TRBJ2-7; 8 nucleotides line up with TRBD2. The V gene's germline CDR1 is MNHEY and CDR2 SMNVEV (reference sequence). With V trimmed by 1 base and J by 2 bases, 7 bases remained unmatched. This CDR3 contains 16 residues.

The chain couples TRBV28 to TRBJ1-2; TRBD1 matches at 7 bases. Germline V gene data show CDR1 as MDHEN and CDR2 as SYDVKM. J lost 7 bases, V lost 5 bases, and 13 bases had no gene match. This CDR3 has 15 residues. The CDR3 reads CASSLSQGIRSGYTF. CDR3 in DNA: TGTGCCAGCAGTCTGTCACAGGGGATACGGTCTGGCTACACCTTC.